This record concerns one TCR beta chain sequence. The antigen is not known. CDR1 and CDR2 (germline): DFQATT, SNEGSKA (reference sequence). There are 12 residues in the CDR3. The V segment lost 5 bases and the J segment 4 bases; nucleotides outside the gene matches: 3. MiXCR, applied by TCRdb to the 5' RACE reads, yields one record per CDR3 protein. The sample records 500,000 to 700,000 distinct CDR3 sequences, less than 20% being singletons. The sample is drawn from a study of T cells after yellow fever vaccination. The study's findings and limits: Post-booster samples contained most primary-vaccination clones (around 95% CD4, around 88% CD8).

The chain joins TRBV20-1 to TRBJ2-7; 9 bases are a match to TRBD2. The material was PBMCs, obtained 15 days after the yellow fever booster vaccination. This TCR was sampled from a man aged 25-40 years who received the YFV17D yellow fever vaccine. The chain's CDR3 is CSALREGYEQYF. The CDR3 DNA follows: TGCAGTGCTCTGCGGGAGGGATACGAGCAGTACTTC.